This T cell receptor beta chain was retrieved from a study of T-cell memory formation after mild COVID-19. General observations from the study: Clones shrinking from day 15 to 85 showed even CD4/CD8 mixes; later expanders tilted CD4+.

V trimming: 1 base; J trimming: 0 bases; junction bases outside the gene matches: 6. This CDR3 is built from 18 residues. This clonotype occurred many times. Antigen: not known. 5'RACE with constant-segment primers yielded barcoded, UMI-tagged TCR alpha and TCR beta cDNA libraries. TCRdb called the 5' RACE reads again in MiXCR, with one record for every CDR3 protein. This table holds 110,000 to 150,000 distinct CDR3 sequences, 13% to 15% found once. The source is an adult woman who had mild COVID-19 (a few samples of this study predate the infection). Cell type and time point are not known. The rearrangement links TRBV12-3 or TRBV12-4 to TRBJ2-2; 9 nucleotides agree with TRBD1. Sequenced sample: PBMCs or a T cell subset sorted from them (not recorded which). DNA for the CDR3: TGTGCCAGCAGTTTAGACCGGGACAGGGCCACGAACACCGGGGAGCTGTTTTTT. Its translation: CASSLDRDRATNTGELFF.